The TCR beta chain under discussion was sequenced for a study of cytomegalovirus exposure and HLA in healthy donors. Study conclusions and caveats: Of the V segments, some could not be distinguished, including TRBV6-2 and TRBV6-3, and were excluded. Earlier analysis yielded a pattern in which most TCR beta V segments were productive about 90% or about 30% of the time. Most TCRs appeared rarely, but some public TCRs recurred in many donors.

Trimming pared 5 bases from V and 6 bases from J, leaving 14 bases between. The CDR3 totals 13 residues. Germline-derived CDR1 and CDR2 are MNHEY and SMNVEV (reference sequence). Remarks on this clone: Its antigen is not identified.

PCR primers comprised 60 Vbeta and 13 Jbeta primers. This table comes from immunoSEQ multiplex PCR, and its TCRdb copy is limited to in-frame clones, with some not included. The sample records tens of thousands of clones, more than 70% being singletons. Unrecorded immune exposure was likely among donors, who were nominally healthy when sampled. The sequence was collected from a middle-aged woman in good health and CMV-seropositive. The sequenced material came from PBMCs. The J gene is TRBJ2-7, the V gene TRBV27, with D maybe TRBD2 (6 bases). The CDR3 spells CASSAGLGGEQYF. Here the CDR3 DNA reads TGTGCCAGCAGTGCGGGACTCGGCGGCGAGCAGTACTTC.